This TCR beta chain is drawn from a study of post-analysis software for immune sequencing data. Germline CDR1 is WSHSY and CDR2 is SAAADI. The CDR3 runs 15 residues. V dropped 3 bases and J dropped 6 bases, with 15 bases sitting between them. Tagging with unique molecular identifiers was a feature of the TCR beta cDNA libraries. TCRdb re-called the PCR reads through MiXCR, storing one row per CDR3 protein. The sample lists a few hundred thousand distinct CDR3 sequences, roughly 34% seen once, with approximately 5.4% in the top ten. Study-wide points: There were roughly five TRBV segments more frequent in patients than controls, and TRBV5-6, TRBV5-1 and TRBV20-1 were among them. Normalized Chao1 diversity was significantly lower in multiple sclerosis patients than in controls.

Concerning this clonotype itself: The antigen is not known.

Sequencing input: blood. This rearrangement joins TRBV10-2 to TRBJ1-5; the D gene is possibly TRBD1 (6 bases). The receptor was derived from a girl aged 2 to 17 with multiple sclerosis. CDR3 sequence (DNA): TGCGCCAGCAGTGACCATCAACAGGGAGCTCAGCCCCAGCATTTT. Protein: CASSDHQQGAQPQHF.